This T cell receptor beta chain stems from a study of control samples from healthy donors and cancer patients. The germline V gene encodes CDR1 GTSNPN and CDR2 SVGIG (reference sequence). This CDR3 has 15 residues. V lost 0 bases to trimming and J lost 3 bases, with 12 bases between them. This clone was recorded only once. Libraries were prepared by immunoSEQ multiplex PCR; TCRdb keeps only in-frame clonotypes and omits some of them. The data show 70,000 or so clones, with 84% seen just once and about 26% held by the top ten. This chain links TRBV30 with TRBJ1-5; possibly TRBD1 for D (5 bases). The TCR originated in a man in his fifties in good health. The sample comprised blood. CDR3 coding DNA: TGTGCCTGGAGTGTAGGGGCAGGGACCAATCAGCCCCAGCATTTT. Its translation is CAWSVGAGTNQPQHF.